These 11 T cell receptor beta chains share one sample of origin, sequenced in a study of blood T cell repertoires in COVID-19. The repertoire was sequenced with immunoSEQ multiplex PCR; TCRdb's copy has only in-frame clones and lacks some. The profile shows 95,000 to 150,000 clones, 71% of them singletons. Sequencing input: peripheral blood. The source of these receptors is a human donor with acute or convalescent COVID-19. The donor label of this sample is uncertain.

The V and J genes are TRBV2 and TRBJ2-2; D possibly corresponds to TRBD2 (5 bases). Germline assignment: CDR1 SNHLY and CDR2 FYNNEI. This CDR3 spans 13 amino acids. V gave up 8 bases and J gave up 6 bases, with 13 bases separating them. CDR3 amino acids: CASGSGWPGELFF. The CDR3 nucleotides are TGTGCCAGCGGCTCGGGGTGGCCCGGGGAGCTGTTTTTT.

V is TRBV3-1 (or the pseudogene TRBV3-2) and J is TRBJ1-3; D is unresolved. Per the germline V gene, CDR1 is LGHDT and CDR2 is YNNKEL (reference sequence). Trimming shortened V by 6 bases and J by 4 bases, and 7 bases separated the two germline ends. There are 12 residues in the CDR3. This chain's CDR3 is CASSLQGNTIYF. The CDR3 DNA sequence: TGTGCCAGCAGTCTCCAGGGAAACACCATATATTTT.

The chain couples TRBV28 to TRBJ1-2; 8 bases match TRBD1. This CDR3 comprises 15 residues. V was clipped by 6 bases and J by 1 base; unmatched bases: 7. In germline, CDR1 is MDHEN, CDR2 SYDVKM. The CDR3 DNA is TGTGCCAGCAGCCCCGGGACAGGACTTAACTATGGCTACACCTTC. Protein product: CASSPGTGLNYGYTF.

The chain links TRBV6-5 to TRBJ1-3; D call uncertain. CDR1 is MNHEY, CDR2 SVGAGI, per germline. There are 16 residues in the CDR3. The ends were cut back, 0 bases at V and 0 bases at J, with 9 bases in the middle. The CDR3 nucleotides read TGTGCCAGCAGTTACTCGCAACAAAACTCTGGAAACACCATATATTTT. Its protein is CASSYSQQNSGNTIYF.

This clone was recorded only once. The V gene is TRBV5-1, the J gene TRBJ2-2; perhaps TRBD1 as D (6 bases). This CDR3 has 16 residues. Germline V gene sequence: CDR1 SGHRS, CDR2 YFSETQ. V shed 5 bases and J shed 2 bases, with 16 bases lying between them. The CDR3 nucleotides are TGCGCCAGCAGAAGTTCCGGGACACTTAACACCGGGGAGCTGTTTTTT. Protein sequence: CASRSSGTLNTGELFF.

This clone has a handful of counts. CDR3 residues: CASSTGNQPQHF. The CDR3 DNA reads as TGTGCCAGTTCAACAGGGAATCAGCCCCAGCATTTT. The chain uses TRBV19 and TRBJ1-5, with D possibly being TRBD1 (6 bases). This CDR3 is built from 12 residues. Germline values: CDR1 LNHDA, CDR2 SQIVND (reference sequence). Trimming removed 8 bases at V and 4 bases at J, with 9 bases between.

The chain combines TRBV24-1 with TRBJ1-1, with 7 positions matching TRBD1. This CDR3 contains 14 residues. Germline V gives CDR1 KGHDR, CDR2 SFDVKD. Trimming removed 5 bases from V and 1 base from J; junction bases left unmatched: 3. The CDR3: CATSGGDRNTEAFF. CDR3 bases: TGTGCCACCAGTGGGGGGGACAGGAACACTGAAGCTTTCTTT.

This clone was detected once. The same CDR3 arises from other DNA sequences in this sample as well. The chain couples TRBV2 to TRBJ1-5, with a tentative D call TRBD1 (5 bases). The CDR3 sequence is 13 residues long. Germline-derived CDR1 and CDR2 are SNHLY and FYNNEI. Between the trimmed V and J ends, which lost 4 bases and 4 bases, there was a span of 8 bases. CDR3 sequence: CASSAQGNQPQHF. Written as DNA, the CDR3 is TGTGCCAGCAGTGCGCAGGGAAATCAGCCCCAGCATTTT.

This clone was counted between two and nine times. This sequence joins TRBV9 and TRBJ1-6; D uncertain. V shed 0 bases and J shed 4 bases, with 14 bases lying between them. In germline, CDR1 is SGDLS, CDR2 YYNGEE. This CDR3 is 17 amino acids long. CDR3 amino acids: CASSVEAAKSYNSPLHF. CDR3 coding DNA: TGTGCCAGCAGCGTAGAGGCAGCGAAATCTTATAATTCACCCCTCCACTTT.

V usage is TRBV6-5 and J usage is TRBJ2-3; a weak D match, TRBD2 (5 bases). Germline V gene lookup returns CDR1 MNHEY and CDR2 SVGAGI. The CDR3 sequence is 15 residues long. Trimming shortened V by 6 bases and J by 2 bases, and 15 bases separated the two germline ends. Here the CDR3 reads CASRDSGSATDTQYF. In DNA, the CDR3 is TGTGCCAGCAGGGACTCAGGCAGTGCCACAGATACGCAGTATTTT.

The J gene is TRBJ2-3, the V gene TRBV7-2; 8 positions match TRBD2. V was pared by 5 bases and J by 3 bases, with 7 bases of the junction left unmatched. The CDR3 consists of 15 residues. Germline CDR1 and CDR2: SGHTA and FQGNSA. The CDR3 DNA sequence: TGTGCCAGCAGCCACCTTAGCGGGGCAACAGATACGCAGTATTTT. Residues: CASSHLSGATDTQYF.